This section outlines one T cell receptor (beta chain) sequence together with its context. The data were taken from a study of response to subunit inactivated influenza vaccine. V lost 2 bases and J 2 bases, leaving 10 bases between the germline ends. The CDR3 is 15 residues long. Germline CDR1 and CDR2: SGHTA and FQGNSA. TCRdb reprocessed the RT-PCR reads with MiXCR, giving one entry per CDR3 protein. In the table there are some 550,000 distinct CDR3 sequences, 20% to 25% of which are singletons. These data are also associated with another study on T cells expressing NK-cell markers. Turning to that study: Beta-chain TCR cDNA was generated via 5'RACE template switching with UMIs. About 1.0-8% of CD8+ T cells in about six donors belonged to dominant NKG2C+ clonotypes.

This TCR came from a man aged 45 to 65 who received an inactivated influenza vaccine. Here the sequenced sample was CD4+ T cells sorted from PBMCs, taken 11 to 12 days after vaccination. This sequence joins TRBV7-2 and TRBJ1-5; D possibly corresponds to TRBD1 (6 bases). This CDR3 is CASSLSAGGNQPQHF. CDR3 sequence (DNA): TGTGCCAGCAGCTTATCCGCAGGGGGCAATCAGCCCCAGCATTTT.